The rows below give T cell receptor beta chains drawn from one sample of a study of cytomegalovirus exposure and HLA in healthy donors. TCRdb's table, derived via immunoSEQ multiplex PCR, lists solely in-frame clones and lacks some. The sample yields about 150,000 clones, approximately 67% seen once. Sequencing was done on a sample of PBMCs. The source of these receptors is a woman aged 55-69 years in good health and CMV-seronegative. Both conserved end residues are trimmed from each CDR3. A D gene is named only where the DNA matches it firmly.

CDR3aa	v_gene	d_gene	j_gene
ASKFDRGAETQY	TRBV2	.	TRBJ2-5
ASSPGQQLSSTDTQY	TRBV19	TRBD1	TRBJ2-3
ASSLNRDTQY	TRBV28	.	TRBJ2-3
ASSSSGGFADTQY	TRBV9	TRBD2	TRBJ2-3
ASRRALFIGGYT	TRBV6-5	.	TRBJ1-2
ASSVAGGNIQY	TRBV9	TRBD2	TRBJ2-4
ASSELDRDSNEQF	TRBV25-1	TRBD1	TRBJ2-1
ASSLSTGTRLAGANVLT	TRBV5-1	.	TRBJ2-6
ASSHLGQGAKQF	TRBV4-3	TRBD1	TRBJ2-1
ASSPGDSSYNSPLH	TRBV6-6	TRBD1	TRBJ1-6
ASSFRGLNEKLF	TRBV27	.	TRBJ1-4
VGASGRENEQF	TRBV6-1	TRBD2	TRBJ2-1
ASSSRGDRGSNNYGYT	TRBV7-6	TRBD1	TRBJ1-2
ASSSGTGSGYT	TRBV5-1	TRBD1	TRBJ1-2
ASSSNRGEQY	TRBV7-6	TRBD1	TRBJ2-7
ASSPQRGNTDTQY	TRBV5-1	TRBD2	TRBJ2-3
ASSLNHRGGETQY	TRBV11-2	.	TRBJ2-5
ASIPGDSSYNEQF	TRBV28	TRBD1	TRBJ2-1
ASSGQGGNTEAF	TRBV5-1	TRBD1	TRBJ1-1
ASSLDPSGRADTQY	TRBV5-1	TRBD2	TRBJ2-3
ASKETGLTYEQY	TRBV28	TRBD1	TRBJ2-7
ASSSLAGAGELF	TRBV19	TRBD2	TRBJ2-2
ASSISGYYNEQF	TRBV27	.	TRBJ2-1
ASGGSRDQPQH	TRBV6-1	.	TRBJ1-5
ASSLGRNTEAF	TRBV11-2	.	TRBJ1-1
ASSLWTSGGAGEQY	TRBV2	TRBD2	TRBJ2-7
ASSLSGGAGETQY	TRBV5-4	TRBD2	TRBJ2-5